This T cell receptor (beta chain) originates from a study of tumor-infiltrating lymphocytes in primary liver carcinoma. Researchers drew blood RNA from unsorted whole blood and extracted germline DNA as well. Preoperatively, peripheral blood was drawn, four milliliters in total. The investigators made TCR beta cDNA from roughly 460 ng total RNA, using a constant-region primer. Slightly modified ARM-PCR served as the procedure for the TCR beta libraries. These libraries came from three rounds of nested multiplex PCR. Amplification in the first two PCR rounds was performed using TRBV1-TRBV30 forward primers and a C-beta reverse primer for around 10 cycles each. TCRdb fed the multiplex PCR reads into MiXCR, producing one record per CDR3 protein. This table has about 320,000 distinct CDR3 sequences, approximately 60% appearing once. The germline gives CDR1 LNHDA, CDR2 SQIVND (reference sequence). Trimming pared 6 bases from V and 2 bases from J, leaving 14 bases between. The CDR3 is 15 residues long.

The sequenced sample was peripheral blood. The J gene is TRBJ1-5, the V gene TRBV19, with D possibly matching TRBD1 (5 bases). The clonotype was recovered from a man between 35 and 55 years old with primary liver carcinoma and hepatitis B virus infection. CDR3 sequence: CASSPGRGGNQPQHF. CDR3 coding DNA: TGTGCCAGTAGCCCGGGACGTGGTGGCAATCAGCCCCAGCATTTT.